The table lists the clone carrying this T cell receptor (beta chain) with a few counts. The V gene lost 2 bases and the J gene lost 3 bases, with 17 bases spanning the gap. Germline CDR1 MNHEY, CDR2 SVGEGT. There are 16 residues in the CDR3. Extraction yielded at least 6 micrograms of total RNA per sample. This sample stems from a study of blood T cells in healthy people across ages. A J-beta primer mix and a sample-barcoded 5' primer were used in a second PCR of about 7 to 12 cycles. TCRdb independently ran MiXCR on the 5' RACE reads; one entry per CDR3 protein. Seen here are a few hundred thousand distinct CDR3 sequences, 25% to 35% observed once, and the top ten hold approximately 3.7%. In addition, the sample was reused for a study of T cells of mothers and their children. That report adds: TCR recombination output is shaped by thymic selection similarly in related and unrelated pairs.

The material sequenced was blood. The chain has TRBV6-2 or TRBV6-3 and TRBJ2-7; the D call may be TRBD1 or TRBD2 (6 bases each). The receptor was derived from a boy aged 2 to 10 in good health. The CDR3 region has the DNA TGTGCCAGCAGTTACCCAGCAGGGGACTCCGACTACGAGCAGTACTTC. Its protein product is CASSYPAGDSDYEQYF.